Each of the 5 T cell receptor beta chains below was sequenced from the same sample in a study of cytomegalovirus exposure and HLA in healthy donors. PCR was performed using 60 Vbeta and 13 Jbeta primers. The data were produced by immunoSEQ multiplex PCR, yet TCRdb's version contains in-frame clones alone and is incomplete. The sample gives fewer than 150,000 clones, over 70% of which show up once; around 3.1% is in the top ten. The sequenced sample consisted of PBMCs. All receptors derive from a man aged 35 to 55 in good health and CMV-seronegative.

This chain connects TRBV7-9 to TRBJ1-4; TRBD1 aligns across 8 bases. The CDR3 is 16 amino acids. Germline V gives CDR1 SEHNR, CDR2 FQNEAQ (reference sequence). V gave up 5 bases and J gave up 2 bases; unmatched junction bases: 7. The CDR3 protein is CASSTQTGATNEKLFF. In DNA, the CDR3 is TGTGCCAGCAGCACCCAGACAGGGGCTACTAATGAAAAACTGTTTTTT.

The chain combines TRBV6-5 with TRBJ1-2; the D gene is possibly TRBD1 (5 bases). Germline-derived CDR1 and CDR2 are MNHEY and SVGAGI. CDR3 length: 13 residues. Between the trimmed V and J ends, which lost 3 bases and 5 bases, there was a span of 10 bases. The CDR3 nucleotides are TGTGCCAGCAGTTATTCCAGGGCGTATGGCTACACCTTC. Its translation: CASSYSRAYGYTF.

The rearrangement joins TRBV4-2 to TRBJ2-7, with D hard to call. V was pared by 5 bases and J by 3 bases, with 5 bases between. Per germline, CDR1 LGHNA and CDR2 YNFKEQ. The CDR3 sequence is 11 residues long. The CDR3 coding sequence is TGTGCCAGCAGCGCAGACTACGAGCAGTACTTC. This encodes CASSADYEQYF.

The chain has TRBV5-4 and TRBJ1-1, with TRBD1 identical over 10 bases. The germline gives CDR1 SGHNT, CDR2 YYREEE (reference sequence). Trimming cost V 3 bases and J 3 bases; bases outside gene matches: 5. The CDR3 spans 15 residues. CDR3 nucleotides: TGTGCCAGCAGCTCTAAGGGGACAGGGGACACTGAAGCTTTCTTT. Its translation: CASSSKGTGDTEAFF.

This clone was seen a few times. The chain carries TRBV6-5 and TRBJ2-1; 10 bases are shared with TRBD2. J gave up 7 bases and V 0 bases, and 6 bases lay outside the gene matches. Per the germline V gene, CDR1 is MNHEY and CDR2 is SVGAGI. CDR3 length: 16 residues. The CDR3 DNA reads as TGTGCCAGCAGTTACTCTAGTAGCGGGAGGTTTAATGAGCAGTTCTTC. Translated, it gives CASSYSSSGRFNEQFF.